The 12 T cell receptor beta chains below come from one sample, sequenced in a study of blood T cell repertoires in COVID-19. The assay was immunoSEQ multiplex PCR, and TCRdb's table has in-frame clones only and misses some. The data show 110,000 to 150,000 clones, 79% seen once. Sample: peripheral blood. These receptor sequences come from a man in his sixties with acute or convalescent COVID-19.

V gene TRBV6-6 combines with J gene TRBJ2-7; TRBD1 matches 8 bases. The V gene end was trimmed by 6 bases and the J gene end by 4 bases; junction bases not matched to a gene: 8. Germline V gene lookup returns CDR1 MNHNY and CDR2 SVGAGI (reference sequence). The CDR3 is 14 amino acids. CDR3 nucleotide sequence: TGTGCCAGCAGCGCCGGACAGGGAATTTACGAGCAGTACTTC. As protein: CASSAGQGIYEQYF.

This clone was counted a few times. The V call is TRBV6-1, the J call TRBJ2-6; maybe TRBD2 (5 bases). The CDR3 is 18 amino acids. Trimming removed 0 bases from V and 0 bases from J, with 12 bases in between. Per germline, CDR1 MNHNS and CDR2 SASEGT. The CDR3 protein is CASSEAGWGDSGANVLTF. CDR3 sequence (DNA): TGTGCCAGCAGTGAAGCGGGGTGGGGAGACTCTGGGGCCAACGTCCTGACTTTC.

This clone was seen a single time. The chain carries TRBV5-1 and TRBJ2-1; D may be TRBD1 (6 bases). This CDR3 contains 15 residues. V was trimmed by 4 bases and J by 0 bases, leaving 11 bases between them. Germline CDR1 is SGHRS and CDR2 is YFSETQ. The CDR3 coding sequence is TGCGCCAGCAGCCAGGGGCGCCCCTCCTACAATGAGCAGTTCTTC. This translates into CASSQGRPSYNEQFF.

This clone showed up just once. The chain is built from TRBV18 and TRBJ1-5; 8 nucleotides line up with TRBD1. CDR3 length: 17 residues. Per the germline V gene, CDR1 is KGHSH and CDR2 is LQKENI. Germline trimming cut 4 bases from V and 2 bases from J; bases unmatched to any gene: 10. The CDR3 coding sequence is TGTGCCAGCTCACGTACTTCAGGGGGCATGGGCAATCAGCCCCAGCATTTT. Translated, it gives CASSRTSGGMGNQPQHF.

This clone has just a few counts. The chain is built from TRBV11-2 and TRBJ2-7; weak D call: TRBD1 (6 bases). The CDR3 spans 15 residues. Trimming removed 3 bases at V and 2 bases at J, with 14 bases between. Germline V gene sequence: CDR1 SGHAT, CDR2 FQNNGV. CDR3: CASSFVGTHTYEQYF. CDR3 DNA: TGTGCCAGCAGCTTCGTCGGGACACATACCTACGAGCAGTACTTC.

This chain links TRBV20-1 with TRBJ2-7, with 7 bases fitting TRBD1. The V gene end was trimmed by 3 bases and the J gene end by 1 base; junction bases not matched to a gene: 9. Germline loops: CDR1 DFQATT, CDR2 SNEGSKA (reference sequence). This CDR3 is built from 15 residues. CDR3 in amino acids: CSASPLTGNSYEQYF. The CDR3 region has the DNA TGCAGTGCTAGTCCCTTGACAGGGAATTCCTACGAGCAGTACTTC.

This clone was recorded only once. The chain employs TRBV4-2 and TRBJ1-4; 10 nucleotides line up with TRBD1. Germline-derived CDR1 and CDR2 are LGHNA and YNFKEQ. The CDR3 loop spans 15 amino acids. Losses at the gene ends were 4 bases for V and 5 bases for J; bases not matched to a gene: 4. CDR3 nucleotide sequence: TGTGCCAGCAGCCTACCGGGACAGGGGAATGAAAAACTGTTTTTT. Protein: CASSLPGQGNEKLFF.

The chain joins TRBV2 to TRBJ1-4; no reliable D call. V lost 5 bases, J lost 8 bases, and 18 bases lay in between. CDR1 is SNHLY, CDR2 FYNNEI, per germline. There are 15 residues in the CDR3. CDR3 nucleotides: TGTGCCAGCAGTTACACGGACGGCAGAGGGGAAAAACTGTTTTTT. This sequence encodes CASSYTDGRGEKLFF.

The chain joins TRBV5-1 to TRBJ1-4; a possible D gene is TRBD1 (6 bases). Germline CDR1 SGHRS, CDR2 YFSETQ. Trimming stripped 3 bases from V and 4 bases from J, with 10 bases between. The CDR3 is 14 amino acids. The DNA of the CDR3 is TGCGCCAGCAGCTCCGGGACAAATAATGAAAAACTGTTTTTT. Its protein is CASSSGTNNEKLFF.

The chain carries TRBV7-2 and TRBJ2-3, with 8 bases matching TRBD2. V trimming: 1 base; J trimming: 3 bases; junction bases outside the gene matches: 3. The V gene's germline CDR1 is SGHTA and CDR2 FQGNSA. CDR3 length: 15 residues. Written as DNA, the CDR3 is TGTGCCAGCAGCTTAGTAGCGGGAAGAACAGATACGCAGTATTTT. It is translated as CASSLVAGRTDTQYF.

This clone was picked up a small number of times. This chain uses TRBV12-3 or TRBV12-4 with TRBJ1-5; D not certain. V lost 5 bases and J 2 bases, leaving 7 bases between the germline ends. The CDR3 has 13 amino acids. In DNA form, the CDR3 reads TGTGCCAGCAGTGGCCGGGGCAATCAGCCCCAGCATTTT. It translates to CASSGRGNQPQHF.

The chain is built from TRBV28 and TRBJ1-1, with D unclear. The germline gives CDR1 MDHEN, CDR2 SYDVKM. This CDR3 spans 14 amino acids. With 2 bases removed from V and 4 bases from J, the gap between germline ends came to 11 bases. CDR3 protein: CASSLGGYGTEAFF. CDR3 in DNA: TGTGCCAGCAGTTTAGGAGGATATGGCACTGAAGCTTTCTTT. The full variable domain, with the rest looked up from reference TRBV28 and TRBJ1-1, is DVKVTQSSRYLVKRTGEKVFLECVQDMDHENMFWYRQDPGLGLRLIYFSYDVKMKEKGDIPEGYSVSREKKERFSLILESASTNQTSMYLCASSLGGYGTEAFFGQGTRLTVV.